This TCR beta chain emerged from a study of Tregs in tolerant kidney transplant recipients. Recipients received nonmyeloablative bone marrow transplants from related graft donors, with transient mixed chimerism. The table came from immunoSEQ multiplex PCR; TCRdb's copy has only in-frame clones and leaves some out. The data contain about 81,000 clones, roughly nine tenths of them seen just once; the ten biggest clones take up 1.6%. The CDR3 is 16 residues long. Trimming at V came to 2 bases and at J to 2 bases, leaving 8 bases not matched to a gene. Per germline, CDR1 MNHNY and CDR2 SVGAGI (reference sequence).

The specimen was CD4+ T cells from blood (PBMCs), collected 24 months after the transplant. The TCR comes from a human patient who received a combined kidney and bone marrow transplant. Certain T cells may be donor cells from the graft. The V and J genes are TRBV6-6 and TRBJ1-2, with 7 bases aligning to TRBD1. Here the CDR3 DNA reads TGTGCCAGCAGTTACCGGGCGGGACAGAAGAACTATGGCTACACCTTC. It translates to CASSYRAGQKNYGYTF.